The entry below describes one T cell receptor beta chain. Its specificity is not known. Among the roughly 110 subjects of the validation cohort, separate from the approximately 660-subject first cohort, were the donors. Profiling relied on immunoSEQ multiplex PCR, and the TCRdb table lists in-frame clones only, not all of them. The sample has about 78,000 clones, around 96% seen once; the top ten hold 1.6%. This specimen belongs to a study of cytomegalovirus exposure and HLA in healthy donors. Findings and limits, study-wide: Rarity held for most TCR sequences, but there were some public TCRs that occurred in many donors.

This CDR3 contains 14 residues. With 7 bases removed from V and 4 bases from J, the gap between germline ends came to 16 bases. Germline assignment: CDR1 SEHNR and CDR2 FQNEAQ (reference sequence). Sequences were obtained from PBMCs. The V call is TRBV7-9, the J call TRBJ1-2, with D unclear. The clonotype originates from a man between 18 and 29 years old in good health and CMV-seropositive. The CDR3 DNA is TGTGCCAGCAATAACGGGGAGGTCTTCTATGGCTACACCTTC. Translated, it gives CASNNGEVFYGYTF.